Shown below are 14 T cell receptor beta chains from a single sample sequenced in a study of graft-versus-host responses after intestinal transplantation (dated by TCRdb to the early 2020s). The library was generated by the immunoSEQ multiplex PCR assay. As stored in TCRdb, this immuneACCESS dataset retains in-frame rearrangements with V and J assigned. A fraction of the clones does not appear; measured against another copy, unresolved V genes explain less than half of the discrepancy, and the remainder lacks a known reason. Across this sample there are about 89,000 clones, with roughly 90% seen only once. Approximately 0.3% of the sample is held by the ten biggest clonotypes. These receptors' antigens are unknown. In the paper's terms, the time point label means: cells obtained before transplantation from donor or recipient. Here the sequenced sample was unstimulated CD4+ T cells sorted from spleen or lymph node cells, taken before intestinal transplant. All receptors come from a human donor who received an intestinal transplant.

J is TRBJ1-2 and V is TRBV11-1; D remains unclear. This CDR3 has 11 amino acids. Trimming cost V 4 bases and J 8 bases, with 8 bases left between them. Germline CDR1 and CDR2: SGHAT and FQDESV (reference sequence). This chain's CDR3 is CASSSGGGYTF. The CDR3 DNA reads as TGTGCCAGCAGCTCTGGTGGCGGCTACACCTTC. Together with reference TRBV11-1 and TRBJ1-2, the CDR3 gives the full variable domain: EAEVAQSPRYKITEKSQAVAFWCDPISGHATLYWYRQILGQGPELLVQFQDESVVDDSQLPKDRFSAERLKGVDSTLKIQPAELGDSAMYLCASSSGGGYTFGSGTRLTVV.

The chain recombines TRBV9 with TRBJ2-7, with 13 bases identical to TRBD2. The CDR3 spans 15 residues. V gave up 4 bases and J gave up 4 bases; unmatched junction bases: 5. The germline V gene encodes CDR1 SGDLS and CDR2 YYNGEE. CDR3 nucleotides: TGTGCCAGCAGCACCGGGACTAGCGGGATGTACGAGCAGTACTTC. It encodes CASSTGTSGMYEQYF.

CDR3 loop: CASSGHRASGANVLTF. CDR3 coding DNA: TGTGCCAGCAGTGGTCACAGGGCCTCTGGGGCCAACGTCCTGACTTTC. V gene TRBV6-1 combines with J gene TRBJ2-6; D is perhaps TRBD1 (6 bases). The V end lost 4 bases, the J end lost 0 bases, and 10 bases lay between the germline ends. The CDR3 runs 16 residues. The V gene's germline CDR1 is MNHNS and CDR2 SASEGT.

This chain joins TRBV6-1 and TRBJ2-5; possible D gene TRBD1, 6 bases. The CDR3 sequence is 17 residues long. CDR1 is MNHNS, CDR2 SASEGT, per germline. With 0 bases removed from V and 3 bases from J, the gap between germline ends came to 17 bases. The CDR3 nucleotides read TGTGCCAGCAGTGAAGCGGTTACCGGGACACAAGAAGAGACCCAGTACTTC. Its protein product is CASSEAVTGTQEETQYF.

The chain has TRBV10-3 and TRBJ2-2; TRBD2 agrees at 8 bases. The CDR3 has 15 amino acids. Germline CDR1 and CDR2: ENHRY and SYGVKD. Germline trimming cut 8 bases from V and 5 bases from J; bases unmatched to any gene: 10. CDR3 coding DNA: TGTGCCATCCGGGCCAGCGGGAGAAATACCGGGGAGCTGTTTTTT. This encodes CAIRASGRNTGELFF.

This sequence joins TRBV6-5 and TRBJ1-1; D uncertain. This CDR3 spans 14 amino acids. The germline V gene encodes CDR1 MNHEY and CDR2 SVGAGI. Trimming removed 6 bases from V and 8 bases from J, with 19 bases in between. The CDR3 DNA follows: TGTGCCAGCAGACCCCTAACAGTGGCTCGAGAAGCTTTCTTT. Its protein is CASRPLTVAREAFF.

This chain joins TRBV20-1 and TRBJ2-5; 8 positions agree with TRBD1. V was clipped by 4 bases and J by 5 bases; unmatched bases: 0. Germline V gives CDR1 DFQATT, CDR2 SNEGSKA (reference sequence). The CDR3 is made up of 11 amino acids. Written as DNA, the CDR3 is TGCAGTGCTACAGGGGGCGAGACCCAGTACTTC. This sequence encodes CSATGGETQYF.

In DNA, the CDR3 is TGTGCCAGCAGCTTAGGAATTGGGGGCGCCCCTGGGGCCAACGTCCTGACTTTC. It specifies CASSLGIGGAPGANVLTF. The chain has TRBV7-9 and TRBJ2-6, with D perhaps TRBD1 (6 bases). The germline CDR1 and CDR2 sequences are SEHNR and FQNEAQ (reference sequence). The CDR3 loop spans 18 amino acids. The V gene lost 1 base and the J gene lost 2 bases, with 15 bases spanning the gap.

The gene calls are TRBV6-1 and TRBJ1-2, with 7 bases lining up with TRBD1. The CDR3 covers 15 residues. Per germline, CDR1 MNHNS and CDR2 SASEGT. Germline trimming cut 3 bases from V and 8 bases from J; bases unmatched to any gene: 12. This chain's CDR3 is CASSDLTGKGRGYTF. CDR3 bases: TGTGCCAGCAGTGACCTGACAGGGAAAGGTAGGGGCTACACCTTC.

The CDR3 protein is CASSLGTAYNSPLHF. CDR3 bases: TGTGCCAGCAGCCTCGGGACGGCCTATAATTCACCCCTCCACTTT. The chain has TRBV9 and TRBJ1-6; possibly TRBD1 for D (5 bases). This CDR3 has 15 residues. The V gene lost 4 bases and the J gene lost 2 bases, with 10 bases spanning the gap. Germline values: CDR1 SGDLS, CDR2 YYNGEE.

The chain carries TRBV18 and TRBJ1-2; 8 bases match TRBD1. Looked up from germline, CDR1 is KGHSH and CDR2 is LQKENI. The CDR3 extends over 16 amino acids. J gave up 5 bases and V 1 base, and 9 bases lay outside the gene matches. The CDR3 spells CASSPLEGRGLYGYTF. CDR3 sequence (DNA): TGTGCCAGCTCACCACTTGAGGGCAGGGGGCTTTATGGCTACACCTTC.

The genes are TRBV5-1 and TRBJ2-1; TRBD2 matches at 9 bases. This CDR3 is 13 amino acids long. CDR1 is SGHRS, CDR2 YFSETQ, per germline. V lost 4 bases to trimming and J lost 8 bases; unmatched junction nucleotides: 4. The CDR3 region is CASSLGLADEQFF. The DNA for the CDR3 is TGCGCCAGCAGCCTGGGACTAGCCGATGAGCAGTTCTTC.

The genes are TRBV12-5 and TRBJ2-1, with D possibly matching TRBD1 (6 bases). Trimming took 2 bases from V and 3 from J, leaving 17 bases between them. Germline V gene lookup returns CDR1 LGHNT and CDR2 FRNRAP. This CDR3 comprises 17 residues. The CDR3 sequence is CASGLTRTAPLYNEQFF. In DNA form, the CDR3 reads TGTGCTAGTGGTTTGACCCGGACAGCACCGCTCTACAATGAGCAGTTCTTC.

The rearrangement links TRBV18 to TRBJ2-3, with D perhaps TRBD2 (5 bases). V was shortened by 0 bases and J by 4 bases, with 17 bases between the two germline ends. Germline V gives CDR1 KGHSH, CDR2 LQKENI. This CDR3 is built from 17 residues. CDR3 amino acids: CASSPPWLAGRPDTQYF. The DNA for the CDR3 is TGTGCCAGCTCACCACCGTGGCTAGCCGGCCGGCCAGATACGCAGTATTTT.